This T cell receptor (beta chain) was identified in a study of response to subunit inactivated influenza vaccine. TCRdb called the RT-PCR reads again in MiXCR, with one record for every CDR3 protein. The sample includes around 160,000 distinct CDR3 sequences, under 13% of them seen just once. The CDR3 consists of 13 residues. Germline V gives CDR1 MNHEY, CDR2 SMNVEV (reference sequence). The V gene lost 7 bases and the J gene lost 6 bases, with 14 bases spanning the gap. The clonotype was recovered from a man between 50 and 59 years old who received an inactivated influenza vaccine. This chain connects TRBV27 to TRBJ2-3; D gene unclear. The sample in question was non-naive T cells sorted from PBMCs, obtained roughly 48 days after vaccination. CDR3 region: CASKRPAADTQYF. The CDR3 DNA follows: TGTGCCAGCAAAAGGCCGGCGGCGGATACGCAGTATTTT.